The 17 T cell receptor beta chains presented below share a single source sample, sequenced in a study of blood T cell repertoires in COVID-19 (dated by TCRdb to 2018 to 2021). Library generation was performed with the immunoSEQ multiplex PCR assay. What TCRdb holds here is the immuneACCESS table cut down to in-frame rearrangements. Part of the clones is not present; checked against another copy, under half of the missing clones reflect an unresolved V gene, and the others are unexplained. The sample profile shows 270,000 or so clones; approximately 89% of them were found once. The top ten constitute approximately 3% of the sample. Specimen: PBMCs or T cells enriched from blood (not recorded which). All receptors derive from a man in his forties who had been exposed to COVID-19.

The V and J genes are TRBV29-1 and TRBJ2-7, with TRBD1 as a possible D gene (7 bases). Germline CDR1 and CDR2: SQVTM and ANQGSEA. The length of the CDR3 is 15 residues. V lost 2 bases to trimming and J lost 0 bases, with 14 bases between them. The CDR3, as DNA: TGCAGCGTTGAAAGGGGCAGGGGGGTCTCCTACGAGCAGTACTTC. Residues: CSVERGRGVSYEQYF.

The chain combines TRBV7-3 with TRBJ1-1; D may be TRBD1 (5 bases). The CDR3 consists of 13 residues. Deletions cut 2 bases from V and 6 bases from J, with 10 bases between. Per germline, CDR1 SGHTA and CDR2 FQGTGA. In DNA form, the CDR3 reads TGTGCCAGCAGCTTACAGGGTACGGCTGAAGCTTTCTTT. Its protein product is CASSLQGTAEAFF.

Regarding this clone: This same CDR3 is encoded by further DNA sequences in the sample. The V call is TRBV3-1 (or the pseudogene TRBV3-2), the J call TRBJ2-5, with 7 positions matching TRBD1. V was pared by 1 base and J by 5 bases, with 1 base of the junction left unmatched. The CDR3 is made up of 13 amino acids. The V gene's germline CDR1 is LGHDT and CDR2 YNNKEL (reference sequence). The CDR3 is CASSQAGGETQYF. The CDR3 nucleotides read TGTGCCAGCAGCCAAGCAGGGGGTGAGACCCAGTACTTC.

V gene TRBV7-8 combines with J gene TRBJ2-1; D remains unclear. V was trimmed by 5 bases and J by 10 bases, leaving 18 bases between them. Germline assignment: CDR1 SGHVS and CDR2 FQNEAQ. The CDR3 extends over 14 amino acids. CDR3 DNA: TGTGCCAGCAGCCACCTCGGTATAGTGTACGAGCAGTTCTTC. Residues: CASSHLGIVYEQFF.

The chain joins TRBV4-1 to TRBJ2-7, with 8 bases identical to TRBD2. J was trimmed by 1 base and V by 0 bases; bases with no gene match: 5. Germline CDR1 MGHRA, CDR2 YSYEKL. The CDR3 loop spans 16 amino acids. The CDR3 bases are TGCGCCAGCAGCCAAGAGGGGCCTAGCGGGTCCTACGAGCAGTACTTC. Protein sequence: CASSQEGPSGSYEQYF.

The chain has TRBV7-9 and TRBJ2-5, with D perhaps matching TRBD2 (6 bases). This CDR3 is built from 13 residues. Germline-derived CDR1 and CDR2 are SEHNR and FQNEAQ (reference sequence). Trimming left V 0 bases short and J 5 bases short, with 7 bases between. In DNA, the CDR3 is TGTGCCAGCAGCTTAGCGGGAGGCGAGACCCAGTACTTC. Translating it yields CASSLAGGETQYF. Together with reference TRBV7-9 and TRBJ2-5, the CDR3 gives the full variable domain: DTGVSQNPRHKITKRGQNVTFRCDPISEHNRLYWYRQTLGQGPEFLTYFQNEAQLEKSRLLSDRFSAERPKGSFSTLEIQRTEQGDSAMYLCASSLAGGETQYFGPGTRLLVL.

This chain joins TRBV6-5 and TRBJ2-7; no definite D call. This CDR3 comprises 15 residues. V was pared by 2 bases and J by 2 bases, with 13 bases between. The germline V gene encodes CDR1 MNHEY and CDR2 SVGAGI. CDR3 coding DNA: TGTGCCAGCAGTTACGACACCTTGTCCCCCTACGAGCAGTACTTC. This encodes CASSYDTLSPYEQYF.

The chain carries TRBV28 and TRBJ1-1; 10 bases line up with TRBD1. This CDR3 has 13 residues. Trimming at V came to 8 bases and at J to 9 bases, leaving 9 bases not matched to a gene. Germline V gene sequence: CDR1 MDHEN, CDR2 SYDVKM. CDR3 DNA: TGTGCCAGCGGGTCAAGGGACAGGGGCAAAGCTTTCTTT. It specifies CASGSRDRGKAFF.

The chain recombines TRBV3-1 (or the pseudogene TRBV3-2) with TRBJ2-7; weak D call: TRBD2 (5 bases). The CDR3 has 13 residues. Deletions cut 4 bases from V and 4 bases from J, with 11 bases between. Germline values: CDR1 LGHDT, CDR2 YNNKEL (reference sequence). This CDR3 is CASSLREGYEQYF. CDR3 coding DNA: TGTGCCAGCAGCCTCAGAGAGGGTTACGAGCAGTACTTC.

The chain recombines TRBV6-5 with TRBJ2-7, with TRBD2 matching 11 bases. The V segment lost 2 bases and the J segment 3 bases; nucleotides outside the gene matches: 3. This CDR3 has 15 amino acids. CDR1 and CDR2 (germline): MNHEY, SVGAGI. In nucleotides, the CDR3 is TGTGCCAGCAGTTACCTCCTAGCGGGAGGCTACGAGCAGTACTTC. Protein: CASSYLLAGGYEQYF.

CDR3 amino acids: CASSPETTLPNQPQHF. CDR3 nucleotide sequence: TGTGCCAGCTCACCTGAGACAACCCTACCCAATCAGCCCCAGCATTTT. The chain is built from TRBV18 and TRBJ1-5; no firm D call. V lost 3 bases and J 3 bases, leaving 15 bases between the germline ends. The CDR3 is made up of 16 amino acids. Germline lookup yields CDR1 KGHSH and CDR2 LQKENI.

The V gene is TRBV28, the J gene TRBJ1-1, with TRBD1 as a possible D gene (6 bases). This CDR3 is 21 amino acids long. V lost 7 bases and J 0 bases, leaving 33 bases between the germline ends. Germline assignment: CDR1 MDHEN and CDR2 SYDVKM. CDR3 bases: TGTGCCAGCACCGAGTCGGGAGGGGGTCCGGGACAAAACTTCATGAACACTGAAGCTTTCTTT. Encoded protein: CASTESGGGPGQNFMNTEAFF.

The rearrangement joins TRBV7-9 to TRBJ1-2; 7 bases fit TRBD1. V gave up 5 bases and J gave up 7 bases; unmatched junction bases: 13. The CDR3 covers 15 residues. Germline V gene sequence: CDR1 SEHNR, CDR2 FQNEAQ (reference sequence). Written as DNA, the CDR3 is TGTGCCAGCAGCAGCATTCAGGGGGACGGATCTGGCTACACCTTC. Translated: CASSSIQGDGSGYTF.

V is TRBV11-3 and J is TRBJ2-7; TRBD1 agrees at 10 bases. J lost 4 bases, V lost 4 bases, and 4 bases had no gene match. Germline CDR1 SGHNT, CDR2 YENEEA. The CDR3 has 14 amino acids. The CDR3 spells CASSSRDRGYEQYF. In DNA form, the CDR3 reads TGTGCCAGCAGCTCCCGGGACAGGGGATACGAGCAGTACTTC.

This chain connects TRBV18 to TRBJ1-5, with 7 positions matching TRBD1. This CDR3 is built from 15 residues. Germline V gene lookup returns CDR1 KGHSH and CDR2 LQKENI. The junction had 5 bases not matched to a gene; V was cut back by 0 bases and J by 6 bases. The CDR3 protein is CASSPPPGGGQPQHF. The CDR3 DNA sequence: TGTGCCAGCTCACCACCTCCAGGGGGTGGTCAGCCCCAGCATTTT.

The chain employs TRBV30 and TRBJ1-2, with D possibly matching TRBD1 (5 bases). Germline V gene data show CDR1 as GTSNPN and CDR2 as SVGIG (reference sequence). This CDR3 has 13 amino acids. V was clipped by 0 bases and J by 6 bases, with 11 bases between them. CDR3 sequence reads: CAWSVSGFDGYTF. CDR3 bases: TGTGCCTGGAGTGTTTCAGGGTTTGATGGCTACACCTTC.

The chain uses TRBV2 and TRBJ2-7; 8 positions agree with TRBD2. Germline trimming cut 5 bases from V and 4 bases from J; bases unmatched to any gene: 10. CDR3 size: 15 residues. Germline values: CDR1 SNHLY, CDR2 FYNNEI. The CDR3 DNA is TGTGCCAGCAGTATCCCGGGACTAGTGCGATACGAGCAGTACTTC. Its translation is CASSIPGLVRYEQYF. Filled out from reference TRBV2 and TRBJ2-7, the complete variable domain reads EPEVTQTPSHQVTQMGQEVILRCVPISNHLYFYWYRQILGQKVEFLVSFYNNEISEKSEIFDDQFSVERPDGSNFTLKIRSTKLEDSAMYFCASSIPGLVRYEQYFGPGTRLTVT.